A selection of T cell receptor beta chains follows, all from one sample in a study of OX40 agonist ivuxolimab in advanced cancers. Using immunoSEQ multiplex PCR, the repertoire was profiled, and TCRdb retains in-frame clones only, with some absent. The table records some 66,000 clones, more than 65% of them present only once. The sample consisted of CD4+ or CD8+ T cells sorted from blood, taken in a trial of the OX40 agonist ivuxolimab. The source of these receptors is an adult with an advanced solid tumor such as melanoma, head and neck, liver or kidney cancer. Both conserved end residues are part of each CDR3. D genes are given only for firm matches. Expanded clones get a size class; other rows say once, few or many, or leave the size out.

TRBJ2-1	TRBV4-1	TRBD1	-	CASSYRDRGYNEQFF	TGCGCCAGCAGCTACCGGGACAGGGGGTACAATGAGCAGTTCTTC
TRBJ2-1	TRBV10-3	TRBD2	-	CAISEIASGPNEQFF	TGTGCCATCAGTGAGATAGCTAGCGGGCCAAATGAGCAGTTCTTC
TRBJ1-2	TRBV6-5	-	-	CASSHEGVANYGYTF	TGTGCCAGCAGCCATGAGGGCGTCGCTAACTATGGCTACACCTTC
TRBJ1-3	TRBV19	-	few	CASREGYPRSGNTIYF	TGTGCCAGCCGAGAGGGGTACCCACGCTCTGGAAACACCATATATTTT
TRBJ1-1	TRBV7-9	TRBD1	-	CASSSTGTGYGAFF	TGTGCCAGCAGCTCAACCGGGACAGGGTACGGAGCTTTCTTT
TRBJ2-3	TRBV9	-	-	CASSVGFPGGNTDTQYF	TGTGCCAGCAGCGTAGGTTTTCCCGGCGGGAACACAGATACGCAGTATTTT
TRBJ2-2	TRBV5-1	TRBD1	-	CASSPGLDRGRIAGELFF	TGCGCCAGCAGCCCTGGCTTGGACAGGGGTCGAATAGCCGGGGAGCTGTTTTTT
TRBJ1-1	TRBV23-1	TRBD1	-	CASSLSGTGENTEAFF	TGCGCCAGCAGCCTTTCCGGGACAGGGGAGAACACTGAAGCTTTCTTT
TRBJ2-1	TRBV7-2	-	-	CASSLGRFQEQFF	TGTGCCAGCAGCTTAGGAAGGTTCCAGGAGCAGTTCTTC
TRBJ1-1	TRBV6-8	-	once	CASSHPLGTEAFF	TGTGCCAGCAGCCACCCTCTAGGGACTGAAGCTTTCTTT
TRBJ1-1	TRBV19	-	-	CASSIGYPSVAEAFF	TGTGCCAGTAGTATCGGGTACCCGAGTGTTGCTGAAGCTTTCTTT
TRBJ1-2	TRBV11-1	TRBD1	-	CASSSRTGDYGYTF	TGTGCCAGCAGCTCCCGGACAGGTGACTATGGCTACACCTTC
TRBJ2-1	TRBV6-5	-	-	CASTGRYNEQFF	TGTGCCAGCACCGGTCGGTACAATGAGCAGTTCTTC
TRBJ2-1	TRBV7-6	TRBD2	-	CASSFRLGGTNEQFF	TGTGCCAGCAGCTTTCGCCTCGGGGGGACGAATGAGCAGTTCTTC
TRBJ1-5	TRBV15	TRBD1	-	CATSRDGGTGRNQPQHF	TGTGCCACCAGCAGGGATGGCGGGACAGGACGGAATCAGCCCCAGCATTTT
TRBJ1-5	TRBV6-1	TRBD1	-	CASSLDRASNQPQHF	TGTGCCAGCAGTTTAGACAGGGCGAGCAATCAGCCCCAGCATTTT
TRBJ2-1	TRBV15	TRBD2	-	CATSRGGTSGDNEQFF	TGTGCCACCAGCAGAGGTGGGACTAGCGGAGACAATGAGCAGTTCTTC
TRBJ2-7	TRBV27	TRBD1	-	CASSLRDRVSYEQYF	TGTGCCAGCAGTTTACGGGACAGGGTGTCGTACGAGCAGTACTTC
TRBJ2-6	TRBV5-1	-	-	CASSPAGPSSGANVLTF	TGCGCCAGCAGCCCCGCGGGCCCCTCCTCTGGGGCCAACGTCCTGACTTTC
TRBJ1-2	TRBV5-1	-	-	CASSLEGDGSYGYTF	TGCGCCAGCAGCTTGGAAGGGGACGGATCCTATGGCTACACCTTC
TRBJ1-1	TRBV19	-	-	CASSINNLLGRHTHQNPNTEAFF	TGTGCCAGTAGTATTAATAATTTATTGGGACGCCATACACACCAAAACCCGAACACTGAAGCTTTCTTT
TRBJ2-3	TRBV27	-	-	CASSLLAAADTQYF	TGTGCCAGCAGTTTATTAGCGGCCGCAGATACGCAGTATTTT
TRBJ2-5	TRBV7-3	TRBD2	-	CASSSGTSGPETQYF	TGTGCCAGCAGCTCCGGGACTAGCGGCCCGGAGACCCAGTACTTC
TRBJ2-2	TRBV4-3	TRBD2	once	CASSQDQLAGGPGELFF	TGCGCCAGCAGCCAAGATCAACTAGCGGGAGGGCCCGGGGAGCTGTTTTTT
TRBJ2-1	TRBV15	TRBD1	-	CATSRGTGELYNEQFF	TGTGCCACCAGCAGGGGGACAGGGGAGCTCTACAATGAGCAGTTCTTC
TRBJ2-1	TRBV28	TRBD2	-	CASSSPLAGGLSSYNEQFF	TGTGCCAGCAGTTCCCCACTGGCGGGGGGTCTAAGCTCCTACAATGAGCAGTTCTTC
TRBJ2-1	TRBV4-2	-	-	CASSHLLSSSYNEQFF	TGTGCCAGCAGCCATCTACTCTCGAGCTCCTACAATGAGCAGTTCTTC
TRBJ1-6	TRBV28	-	-	CASSLGGGGSPLHF	TGTGCCAGCAGTTTAGGCGGAGGAGGTTCACCCCTCCACTTT
TRBJ2-3	TRBV7-6	TRBD2	-	CASSALAGGPDTQYF	TGTGCCAGCAGCGCCTTAGCGGGGGGGCCAGATACGCAGTATTTT
TRBJ1-4	TRBV4-3	TRBD1	-	CASSHGDRGEEKLFF	TGCGCCAGCAGCCACGGGGACAGGGGCGAGGAAAAACTGTTTTTT
TRBJ2-1	TRBV9	-	few	CASSGHTGLEQFF	TGTGCCAGCAGCGGGCACACAGGCCTTGAGCAGTTCTTC
TRBJ2-1	TRBV13	TRBD2	-	CASSLVTSAPYNEQFF	TGTGCCAGCAGCTTGGTCACTAGCGCCCCTTACAATGAGCAGTTCTTC
TRBJ2-2	TRBV28	-	-	CASSSTNAGELFF	TGTGCCAGCAGTTCCACGAACGCCGGGGAGCTGTTTTTT
TRBJ2-7	TRBV7-9	TRBD1	-	CASSLDGTGGAGWQYF	TGTGCCAGCAGCTTAGATGGGACAGGGGGCGCAGGGTGGCAGTACTTC
TRBJ1-2	TRBV5-6	-	-	CASSLPSFYGYTF	TGTGCCAGCAGCTTGCCCAGCTTCTATGGCTACACCTTC
TRBJ2-5	TRBV7-8	-	-	CASSRDTETQYF	TGTGCCAGCAGCCGGGATACAGAGACCCAGTACTTC
TRBJ2-1	TRBV7-2	-	-	CASSLSAGPNEQFF	TGTGCCAGCAGCTTATCGGCGGGCCCCAATGAGCAGTTCTTC
TRBJ2-7	TRBV11-3	TRBD1	-	CASSSGQGTYEQYF	TGTGCCAGCAGCTCGGGACAGGGGACGTACGAGCAGTACTTC
TRBJ2-1	TRBV19	TRBD1	-	CATTRDRGNEQFF	TGTGCCACTACCCGGGACAGGGGGAATGAGCAGTTCTTC